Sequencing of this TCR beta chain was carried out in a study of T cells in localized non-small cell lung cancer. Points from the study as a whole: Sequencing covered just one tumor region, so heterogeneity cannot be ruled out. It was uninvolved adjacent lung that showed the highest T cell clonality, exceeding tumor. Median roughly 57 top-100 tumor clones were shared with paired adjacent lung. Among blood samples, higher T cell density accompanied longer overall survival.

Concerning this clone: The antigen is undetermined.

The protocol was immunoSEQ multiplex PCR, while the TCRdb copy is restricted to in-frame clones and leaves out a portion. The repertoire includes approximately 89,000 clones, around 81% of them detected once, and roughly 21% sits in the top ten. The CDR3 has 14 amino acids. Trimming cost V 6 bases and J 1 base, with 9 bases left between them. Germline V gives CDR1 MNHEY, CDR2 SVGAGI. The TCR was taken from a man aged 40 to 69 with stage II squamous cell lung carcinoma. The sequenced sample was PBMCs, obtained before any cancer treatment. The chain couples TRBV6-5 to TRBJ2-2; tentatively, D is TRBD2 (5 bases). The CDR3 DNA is TGTGCCAGCAGAGAAGGAGGGAACACCGGGGAGCTGTTTTTT. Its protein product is CASREGGNTGELFF.